These 23 T cell receptor beta chains were all obtained from the same sample, sequenced in a study of T cell responses to AZD1222 COVID-19 vaccine (dated by TCRdb to the early 2020s). This specimen's time point label, per the study, means: baseline before first vaccination. Libraries were made using the immunoSEQ multiplex PCR assay. Imported from immuneACCESS, the table was reduced by TCRdb to in-frame sequences with V and J called. These copies leave out some clones; in studies compared against another copy, an unresolved V gene accounts for under half, and the cause of the remainder is not known. A total of 150,000 to 200,000 clones appear in this sample, 90% to 95% of them only once. The ten largest clones capture roughly a tenth of the sample. The source was peripheral blood, collected on day 0 of AZD1222 vaccination. The receptors originated from an adult in good health.

This chain connects TRBV30 to TRBJ2-1, with D perhaps TRBD2 (6 bases). The CDR3 totals 15 residues. V lost 2 bases and J 9 bases, leaving 20 bases between the germline ends. Looked up from germline, CDR1 is GTSNPN and CDR2 is SVGIG (reference sequence). The CDR3 is CAWSTRSAGFSEQFF. CDR3 nucleotide sequence: TGTGCCTGGAGTACCCGTTCCGCGGGGTTCTCTGAGCAGTTCTTC.

V gene TRBV20-1 combines with J gene TRBJ1-5; no firm D call. The CDR3 sequence is 14 residues long. V lost 3 bases and J lost 7, with 16 bases in between. Germline V gives CDR1 DFQATT, CDR2 SNEGSKA (reference sequence). The CDR3 region is CSASVAGSGQPQHF. DNA for the CDR3: TGCAGTGCTAGTGTAGCGGGTTCGGGGCAGCCCCAGCATTTT.

The DNA of the CDR3 is TGTGCCAGCACCCTACAACGTCGCACGCAGTATTTT. Encoded protein: CASTLQRRTQYF. The rearrangement joins TRBV12-3 or TRBV12-4 to TRBJ2-3; no definite D call. V dropped 7 bases and J dropped 9 bases, with 14 bases sitting between them. There are 12 residues in the CDR3.

The rearrangement links TRBV12-3 or TRBV12-4 to TRBJ1-1; D might be TRBD1 (5 bases). V was shortened by 7 bases and J by 4 bases, with 10 bases between the two germline ends. CDR3 length equals 12 residues. CDR3 loop: CASTTQGTEAFF. The DNA for the CDR3 is TGTGCCAGCACAACGCAGGGCACTGAAGCTTTCTTT.

The chain combines TRBV11-2 with TRBJ2-4; TRBD1 agrees at 9 bases. The V gene's germline CDR1 is SGHAT and CDR2 FQNNGV. The trim removed 0 bases at V and 8 bases at J, leaving 5 bases unmatched. This CDR3 has 15 residues. CDR3 nucleotides: TGTGCCAGCAGCTTAGATCCGGGACAGGGCTACATTCAGTACTTC. Translation: CASSLDPGQGYIQYF.

This chain joins TRBV19 and TRBJ2-1; D could derive from TRBD1 or TRBD2 (5 bases each). V was trimmed by 5 bases and J by 9 bases, leaving 17 bases between them. Germline CDR1 LNHDA, CDR2 SQIVND (reference sequence). This CDR3 comprises 14 residues. The CDR3 region is CASSFGTGSPEQFF. In nucleotides, the CDR3 is TGTGCCAGTAGTTTTGGGACGGGGTCGCCTGAGCAGTTCTTC.

The chain links TRBV10-3 to TRBJ1-1, with TRBD1 identical over 7 bases. The CDR3 contains 14 residues. The germline gives CDR1 ENHRY, CDR2 SYGVKD. With V trimmed by 8 bases and J by 5 bases, 11 bases remained unmatched. CDR3 bases: TGTGCCATCGGAAGACAGGGTGGGAGGACTGAAGCTTTCTTT. The encoded protein is CAIGRQGGRTEAFF.

This chain joins TRBV28 and TRBJ1-2; D remains unclear. This CDR3 is built from 12 residues. Germline V gene lookup returns CDR1 MDHEN and CDR2 SYDVKM. Deletions cut 6 bases from V and 8 bases from J, with 13 bases between. As DNA, the CDR3 is TGTGCCAGCAGCCACGTCCCTAGCGGCTACACCTTC. It is translated as CASSHVPSGYTF.

The chain uses TRBV6-5 and TRBJ1-5; D possibly corresponds to TRBD1 (5 bases). The CDR3 spans 13 residues. CDR1 and CDR2 from the germline V gene are MNHEY and SVGAGI. Trimming removed 10 bases from V and 4 bases from J, with 14 bases in between. DNA of the CDR3: TGTGCCATAAACCCAGGGTGGAATCAGCCCCAGCATTTT. Its protein is CAINPGWNQPQHF.

This chain links TRBV18 with TRBJ1-1; 10 bases map to TRBD1. The V gene end was trimmed by 3 bases and the J gene end by 11 bases; junction bases not matched to a gene: 9. Germline V lookup: CDR1 KGHSH, CDR2 LQKENI. This CDR3 comprises 14 residues. CDR3 loop: CASSPTGGGIQAFF. Here the CDR3 DNA reads TGTGCCAGCTCACCGACAGGGGGCGGGATTCAGGCTTTCTTT.

V gene TRBV5-1 combines with J gene TRBJ2-1; 7 positions match TRBD1. This CDR3 has 13 residues. V trimming: 2 bases; J trimming: 10 bases; junction bases outside the gene matches: 6. Looked up from germline, CDR1 is SGHRS and CDR2 is YFSETQ. The CDR3 DNA reads as TGCGCCAGCAGCTTCAGGGACAGAGCAGAGCAGTTCTTC. Protein product: CASSFRDRAEQFF.

J is TRBJ1-3 and V is TRBV20-1; unclear D gene. Germline V lookup: CDR1 DFQATT, CDR2 SNEGSKA (reference sequence). The CDR3 loop spans 11 amino acids. Trimming stripped 0 bases from V and 6 bases from J, with 3 bases between. The CDR3 DNA is TGCAGTGCTAGAGACCTAAACACCATATATTTT. It specifies CSARDLNTIYF.

The rearrangement joins TRBV2 to TRBJ2-1; possibly TRBD2 for D (6 bases). Germline V CDR1 and CDR2: SNHLY, FYNNEI. V was shortened by 7 bases and J by 4 bases, with 14 bases between the two germline ends. The CDR3 is made up of 14 amino acids. This chain's CDR3 is CASKAGGNYNEQFF. The CDR3 nucleotides read TGTGCCAGCAAGGCCGGGGGTAATTACAATGAGCAGTTCTTC.

This chain links TRBV28 with TRBJ1-5, with 9 bases that match TRBD1. V lost 5 bases to trimming and J lost 10 bases; unmatched junction nucleotides: 9. The CDR3 has 14 residues. CDR1 MDHEN and CDR2 SYDVKM come from the germline V gene. As DNA, the CDR3 is TGTGCCAGCAGTCCACAGGGGGCCGCCAAACCCCAGCATTTT. Encoded protein: CASSPQGAAKPQHF. The variable domain in full, with the rest retrieved from reference TRBV28 and TRBJ1-5, is DVKVTQSSRYLVKRTGEKVFLECVQDMDHENMFWYRQDPGLGLRLIYFSYDVKMKEKGDIPEGYSVSREKKERFSLILESASTNQTSMYLCASSPQGAAKPQHFGDGTRLSIL.

V and J are TRBV28 and TRBJ1-5, with D perhaps matching TRBD1 (5 bases). The length of the CDR3 is 16 residues. V was cut by 2 bases and J by 5 bases, with 16 bases left in between. The V gene's germline CDR1 is MDHEN and CDR2 SYDVKM. For the CDR3, the DNA is TGTGCCAGCAGTTTAAGGCTACGGGGGATCTATCAGCCCCAGCATTTT. This encodes CASSLRLRGIYQPQHF.

The CDR3, as DNA: TGTGCCAGCAGTGATAGGGCGGGAGCCCCGGGGGAGCAGTACTTC. Translated: CASSDRAGAPGEQYF. The chain combines TRBV2 with TRBJ2-7, with 7 bases fitting TRBD2. The ends lost 3 bases at V and 7 bases at J; junction bases unmatched: 12. The CDR3 runs 15 residues. Per germline, CDR1 SNHLY and CDR2 FYNNEI.

The chain combines TRBV9 with TRBJ1-1, with TRBD1 as a possible D gene (5 bases). V lost 0 bases and J lost 0, with 9 bases in between. Germline V gene sequence: CDR1 SGDLS, CDR2 YYNGEE. CDR3 length: 15 amino acids. Here the CDR3 DNA reads TGTGCCAGCAGCGTAGCCGGGGGGTTGAACACTGAAGCTTTCTTT. Its protein is CASSVAGGLNTEAFF.

The V gene is TRBV9, the J gene TRBJ1-3; D ambiguous. Trimming left V 0 bases short and J 4 bases short, with 8 bases between. The CDR3 is 14 amino acids. Looked up from germline, CDR1 is SGDLS and CDR2 is YYNGEE. The CDR3 DNA sequence: TGTGCCAGCAGCGTAGAGGGAGGAGGAAACACCATATATTTT. This translates into CASSVEGGGNTIYF.

J is TRBJ1-2 and V is TRBV28, with 7 positions matching TRBD1. The CDR3 is 15 amino acids. Germline trimming cut 5 bases from V and 3 bases from J; bases unmatched to any gene: 9. CDR1 and CDR2 from the germline V gene are MDHEN and SYDVKM. CDR3: CASSRRTGAHYGYTF. The CDR3 coding sequence is TGTGCCAGCAGTCGGCGGACAGGAGCCCACTATGGCTACACCTTC.

This clone is a singleton in its sample. The chain recombines TRBV6-5 with TRBJ2-7; 7 bases are shared with TRBD2. This CDR3 has 15 residues. V lost 0 bases, J lost 0 bases, and 2 bases stayed unmatched. The germline gives CDR1 MNHEY, CDR2 SVGAGI. The CDR3 bases are TGTGCCAGCAGTTACTCTCGGGGGGACTCCTACGAGCAGTACTTC. The encoded protein is CASSYSRGDSYEQYF.

This chain links TRBV5-4 with TRBJ2-1; 9 positions match TRBD1. The CDR3 spans 15 residues. CDR1 and CDR2 (germline): SGHNT, YYREEE (reference sequence). With V trimmed by 2 bases and J by 8 bases, 8 bases remained unmatched. CDR3 nucleotide sequence: TGTGCCAGCAGCTTTAGGGACAGGGACTCCTATGAGCAGTTCTTC. Protein: CASSFRDRDSYEQFF.

The V and J genes are TRBV7-8 and TRBJ2-1, with D maybe TRBD1 (5 bases). The germline V and J ends were trimmed by 2 bases and 7 bases, with 9 bases remaining between them. This CDR3 has 13 residues. The germline V gene encodes CDR1 SGHVS and CDR2 FQNEAQ. CDR3 in DNA: TGTGCCAGCAGCTTACGGCCAGGGAATGAGCAGTTCTTC. Its protein product is CASSLRPGNEQFF.

The chain joins TRBV5-1 to TRBJ1-1; weak D call: TRBD1 (6 bases). The germline V and J ends were trimmed by 0 bases and 4 bases, with 13 bases remaining between them. Germline values: CDR1 SGHRS, CDR2 YFSETQ. The CDR3 is 15 amino acids. The CDR3 coding sequence is TGCGCCAGCAGCTTGGACGGGGGCGTAGGCACTGAAGCTTTCTTT. Residues: CASSLDGGVGTEAFF.